The entry below gives a single TCR beta chain sequence along with its context. This clone appeared a single time. What antigen it recognizes has not been identified. Sequence at one end of the junction differs from germline and may be a read error. Including the terminal cysteine and phenylalanine, the CDR3 comprises 19 residues. The entry retains the CDR3 DNA only, 57 bases that are in frame from base 1. Per the germline V gene (reference sequence), SSHAT is the CDR1 and FNYEAQ is the CDR2. TCRbeta CDR3 regions were amplified from genomic DNA by means of the immunoSEQ Assay, a bias-controlled multiplex PCR. As for the authors' bioinformatics: The number of nucleated cells in each sample was estimated by amplification of reference gene primers within the assay. To quantify the absolute abundance of each unique TCRbeta CDR3 rearrangement, sequence reads were collapsed and filtered. For each sample, productive Simpson clonality was calculated as the square root of Simpson's diversity index over productive rearrangements. Not all clones reach the TCRdb copy of this immuneACCESS table, which keeps in-frame sequences only. Checked studies attribute under half of the gap to unresolved V genes and leave the rest unexplained. For V, J and clone size, that table is used; D and trimming come from the DNA. The sample table shows 70,000 to 100,000 clones, and approximately 90% are seen once. The ten largest clones represent around 1.6% of the sample.

This entry is derived from a study of blood T cell repertoires in COVID-19 (dated by TCRdb to the early 2020s). Regarding the research as a whole: The collaborator samples originated in the United States, Italy and Spain and spanned the acute and convalescent phases of COVID-19. The material from the prospective study consisted of cDNA or gDNA derived from T cells, B-cell-depleted T cells, or PBMCs. The dataset comprised deeply sampled blood TCRbeta repertoires from subjects exposed to, actively infected with, or recovered from COVID-19. A freely available public database, intended as a resource for researchers studying the immune response to SARS-CoV-2, is where the repertoires were released. Samples came from the ongoing ImmuneRACE study (first 160 participants) plus 1,254 subjects from 6 global collaborators. A de-identified subject ID, COVID-19 status, age in years and sex were almost always included in the sample metadata. Where available, HLA class I and class II types were obtained from metadata supplied by the sample provider rather than from assay-based typing.

On the study overall, not on this receptor specifically: Clinical and demographic metadata were provided uncurated, with the amount varying by source and participant.

Each collaborating institution followed its own protocols to collect whole blood in K2EDTA tubes. For TCRbeta analysis, collaborator samples were shipped as frozen whole blood, as isolated PBMCs, or as DNA extracted from either sample type. This receptor chain uses TRBV7-7 and TRBJ1-2, and perhaps TRBD1 as D gene, on 5 matching bases. This clonotype originated in a man aged 55 to 70 with acute or convalescent COVID-19. Sample: peripheral blood. At the DNA level, the sequence is TGTGCTAGCAGCTTAGGCCCTCATGGAAGAAGGGGTTATAACTATGGCTACACCTTC. This translates into CASSLGPHGRRGYNYGYTF.